These T cell receptor beta chains were read from a single sample in a study of blood T cell repertoires in COVID-19. Sequenced by immunoSEQ multiplex PCR; TCRdb stores in-frame clones only, minus some. This table holds 310,000 or so clones, around 89% found once. Source material: peripheral blood. The receptors shown here come from a woman aged 50 to 60 with active or convalescent COVID-19. Both conserved end residues are part of each CDR3. A D gene is named only where the DNA matches it firmly. Not all rows give a size; the values are once, few, many and, for expanded clones, a class.

CDR3 length: 15; V gene: TRBV5-1; clone size: .; J gene: TRBJ2-5; D gene: TRBD1; CDR3 protein: CASSPGTGVRETQYF; CDR3 DNA: TGCGCCAGCAGCCCCGGGACAGGGGTTCGGGAGACCCAGTACTTC
CDR3 length: 15; V gene: TRBV28; clone size: .; J gene: TRBJ2-2; D gene: TRBD1; CDR3 protein: CASSSWTGGTGELFF; CDR3 DNA: TGTGCCAGCAGTTCCTGGACAGGGGGCACCGGGGAGCTGTTTTTT
CDR3 length: 13; V gene: TRBV18; clone size: once; J gene: TRBJ1-2; D gene: .; CDR3 protein: CASSPVEGYGYTF; CDR3 DNA: TGTGCCAGCTCACCAGTGGAGGGCTATGGCTACACCTTC
CDR3 length: 13; V gene: TRBV30; clone size: few; J gene: TRBJ2-7; D gene: TRBD1; CDR3 protein: CAFNPGQSYEQYF; CDR3 DNA: TGTGCCTTTAATCCGGGACAGTCCTACGAGCAGTACTTC
CDR3 length: 17; V gene: TRBV14; clone size: .; J gene: TRBJ2-2; D gene: .; CDR3 protein: CASSRERRSQRTGELFF; CDR3 DNA: TGTGCCAGCAGTCGGGAAAGGAGGTCACAGAGGACCGGGGAGCTGTTTTTT
CDR3 length: 15; V gene: TRBV11-2; clone size: few; J gene: TRBJ2-5; D gene: TRBD2; CDR3 protein: CASSPAGLAVEAQYF; CDR3 DNA: TGTGCCAGCAGCCCAGCGGGGCTAGCGGTCGAGGCCCAGTACTTC
CDR3 length: 14; V gene: TRBV6-5; clone size: .; J gene: TRBJ1-5; D gene: .; CDR3 protein: CASSKTGSNQPQHF; CDR3 DNA: TGTGCCAGCAGCAAGACAGGAAGCAATCAGCCCCAGCATTTT
CDR3 length: 15; V gene: TRBV4-1; clone size: .; J gene: TRBJ1-2; D gene: .; CDR3 protein: CASRFATLGDYGYTF; CDR3 DNA: TGCGCCAGCAGGTTTGCGACATTAGGGGACTATGGCTACACCTTC
CDR3 length: 15; V gene: TRBV30; clone size: once; J gene: TRBJ1-2; D gene: TRBD1; CDR3 protein: CACSTGQGGGYGYTF; CDR3 DNA: TGTGCCTGTTCTACGGGACAGGGGGGAGGCTATGGCTACACCTTC
CDR3 length: 18; V gene: TRBV9; clone size: .; J gene: TRBJ1-6; D gene: .; CDR3 protein: CASSSDPIGGTPNSPLHF; CDR3 DNA: TGTGCCAGCAGCTCAGATCCCATCGGAGGGACGCCAAATTCACCCCTCCACTTT
CDR3 length: 18; V gene: TRBV5-1; clone size: .; J gene: TRBJ2-3; D gene: TRBD2; CDR3 protein: CASSLASGGAGSTDTQYF; CDR3 DNA: TGCGCCAGCAGCTTGGCCTCCGGGGGAGCGGGAAGCACAGATACGCAGTATTTT
CDR3 length: 10; V gene: TRBV29-1; clone size: .; J gene: TRBJ1-1; D gene: .; CDR3 protein: CSVTEGDAFF; CDR3 DNA: TGCAGCGTTACAGAAGGGGATGCTTTCTTT
CDR3 length: 15; V gene: TRBV11-3; clone size: .; J gene: TRBJ2-7; D gene: .; CDR3 protein: CASSPVWAPTYEQYF; CDR3 DNA: TGTGCCAGCAGCCCCGTCTGGGCACCGACCTACGAGCAGTACTTC
CDR3 length: 16; V gene: TRBV27; clone size: .; J gene: TRBJ2-7; D gene: TRBD2; CDR3 protein: CASRIRLAKSSYEQYF; CDR3 DNA: TGTGCCAGCAGGATCCGACTAGCCAAGAGCTCCTACGAGCAGTACTTC
CDR3 length: 16; V gene: TRBV5-5; clone size: .; J gene: TRBJ1-2; D gene: TRBD1; CDR3 protein: CASSLEIPGTVYGYTF; CDR3 DNA: TGTGCCAGCAGCTTGGAAATCCCCGGGACAGTCTATGGCTACACCTTC
CDR3 length: 20; V gene: TRBV24-1; clone size: .; J gene: TRBJ1-3; D gene: .; CDR3 protein: CATSDSSWGDAPILGNTIYF; CDR3 DNA: TGTGCCACCAGTGATTCTTCTTGGGGGGACGCGCCGATCCTTGGAAACACCATATATTTT
CDR3 length: 13; V gene: TRBV16; clone size: .; J gene: TRBJ1-2; D gene: TRBD1; CDR3 protein: CASSQSEQGSYTF; CDR3 DNA: TGTGCCAGCAGCCAATCGGAACAGGGGTCATACACCTTC
CDR3 length: 17; V gene: TRBV5-1; clone size: .; J gene: TRBJ2-1; D gene: .; CDR3 protein: CASSLLGPGDSYNEQFF; CDR3 DNA: TGCGCCAGCAGCTTGCTTGGGCCCGGTGACTCCTACAATGAGCAGTTCTTC
CDR3 length: 13; V gene: TRBV30; clone size: .; J gene: TRBJ2-5; D gene: TRBD2; CDR3 protein: CAKSGGLSETQYF; CDR3 DNA: TGTGCCAAAAGCGGGGGGCTCTCAGAGACCCAGTACTTC
CDR3 length: 13; V gene: TRBV7-9; clone size: .; J gene: TRBJ2-7; D gene: .; CDR3 protein: CASSLLEGYEQYF; CDR3 DNA: TGTGCCAGCAGCTTATTGGAGGGGTACGAGCAGTACTTC
CDR3 length: 13; V gene: TRBV29-1; clone size: .; J gene: TRBJ1-5; D gene: .; CDR3 protein: CSVAGQSNQPQHF; CDR3 DNA: TGCAGCGTTGCAGGACAGAGCAATCAGCCCCAGCATTTT
CDR3 length: 13; V gene: TRBV7-9; clone size: .; J gene: TRBJ1-2; D gene: TRBD1; CDR3 protein: CASRPDRSYGYTF; CDR3 DNA: TGTGCCAGCAGACCGGACAGGTCCTATGGCTACACCTTC
CDR3 length: 14; V gene: TRBV30; clone size: .; J gene: TRBJ1-1; D gene: .; CDR3 protein: CAWNFGRSNTEAFF; CDR3 DNA: TGTGCCTGGAATTTTGGCAGAAGTAACACTGAAGCTTTCTTT
CDR3 length: 15; V gene: TRBV10-3; clone size: .; J gene: TRBJ1-1; D gene: TRBD1; CDR3 protein: CAISVRGPMNTEAFF; CDR3 DNA: TGTGCCATCAGTGTCAGGGGGCCCATGAACACTGAAGCTTTCTTT
CDR3 length: 14; V gene: TRBV4-3; clone size: .; J gene: TRBJ2-3; D gene: TRBD1; CDR3 protein: CASSPGQGADTQYF; CDR3 DNA: TGCGCCAGCAGCCCCGGACAGGGGGCAGATACGCAGTATTTT
CDR3 length: 16; V gene: TRBV7-3; clone size: .; J gene: TRBJ2-3; D gene: TRBD2; CDR3 protein: CASSSPSGGVTDTQYF; CDR3 DNA: TGTGCCAGCAGCTCACCTAGTGGGGGGGTCACAGATACGCAGTATTTT
CDR3 length: 15; V gene: TRBV24-1; clone size: .; J gene: TRBJ2-3; D gene: TRBD2; CDR3 protein: CATSDLAGGPDTQYF; CDR3 DNA: TGTGCCACCAGTGACCTAGCGGGAGGGCCAGATACGCAGTATTTT
CDR3 length: 12; V gene: TRBV29-1; clone size: .; J gene: TRBJ2-7; D gene: .; CDR3 protein: CSVVWAGGEQYF; CDR3 DNA: TGCAGCGTTGTTTGGGCAGGTGGCGAGCAGTACTTC
CDR3 length: 13; V gene: TRBV3-1/TRBV3-2; clone size: once; J gene: TRBJ2-1; D gene: .; CDR3 protein: CASSQVPPGEQFF; CDR3 DNA: TGTGCCAGCAGCCAAGTTCCACCCGGGGAGCAGTTCTTC
CDR3 length: 16; V gene: TRBV11-2; clone size: .; J gene: TRBJ2-7; D gene: TRBD2; CDR3 protein: CASSLGGGSATYEQYF; CDR3 DNA: TGTGCCAGCAGCTTAGGGGGCGGGAGTGCAACCTACGAGCAGTACTTC
CDR3 length: 14; V gene: TRBV9; clone size: .; J gene: TRBJ2-3; D gene: .; CDR3 protein: CASSASGYTDTQYF; CDR3 DNA: TGTGCCAGCAGCGCTTCGGGATACACAGATACGCAGTATTTT
CDR3 length: 15; V gene: TRBV4-2; clone size: few; J gene: TRBJ1-2; D gene: TRBD1; CDR3 protein: CASSQTGQGVDGYTF; CDR3 DNA: TGTGCCAGCAGCCAGACGGGACAGGGAGTGGATGGCTACACCTTC
CDR3 length: 15; V gene: TRBV5-1; clone size: .; J gene: TRBJ2-7; D gene: TRBD1; CDR3 protein: CASSLALGTAYEQYF; CDR3 DNA: TGCGCCAGCAGCTTGGCTCTCGGGACAGCCTACGAGCAGTACTTC
CDR3 length: 15; V gene: TRBV7-8; clone size: .; J gene: TRBJ1-5; D gene: TRBD1; CDR3 protein: CASSLLPQGNQPQHF; CDR3 DNA: TGTGCCAGCAGCTTATTGCCACAGGGGAATCAGCCCCAGCATTTT
CDR3 length: 15; V gene: TRBV19; clone size: .; J gene: TRBJ1-1; D gene: .; CDR3 protein: CASHSPSQVNTEAFF; CDR3 DNA: TGTGCCAGTCACTCCCCCTCGCAAGTGAACACTGAAGCTTTCTTT
CDR3 length: 14; V gene: TRBV7-2; clone size: .; J gene: TRBJ1-2; D gene: .; CDR3 protein: CASSANDRSGGYTF; CDR3 DNA: TGTGCCAGCAGCGCGAACGACAGGAGTGGTGGCTACACCTTC
CDR3 length: 15; V gene: TRBV5-6; clone size: .; J gene: TRBJ2-7; D gene: .; CDR3 protein: CASSLFSGVFYEQYF; CDR3 DNA: TGTGCCAGCAGCTTGTTCAGCGGTGTTTTCTACGAGCAGTACTTC
CDR3 length: 15; V gene: TRBV4-1; clone size: .; J gene: TRBJ1-2; D gene: .; CDR3 protein: CASSPPGGGNYGYTF; CDR3 DNA: TGCGCCAGCAGCCCCCCGGGTGGAGGTAACTATGGCTACACCTTC
CDR3 length: 13; V gene: TRBV6-4; clone size: .; J gene: TRBJ1-5; D gene: TRBD1; CDR3 protein: CASKQGSNQPQHF; CDR3 DNA: TGTGCCAGCAAACAGGGGAGCAATCAGCCCCAGCATTTT
CDR3 length: 16; V gene: TRBV7-2; clone size: .; J gene: TRBJ1-3; D gene: TRBD1; CDR3 protein: CASSMRDRATGNTIYF; CDR3 DNA: TGTGCCAGCAGCATGAGGGACAGGGCAACAGGAAACACCATATATTTT
CDR3 length: 15; V gene: TRBV6-5; clone size: .; J gene: TRBJ2-2; D gene: .; CDR3 protein: CASSYAEGRTGELFF; CDR3 DNA: TGTGCCAGCAGTTACGCGGAGGGCCGAACCGGGGAGCTGTTTTTT
CDR3 length: 15; V gene: TRBV2; clone size: once; J gene: TRBJ1-2; D gene: TRBD1; CDR3 protein: CASSDQDRANYGYTF; CDR3 DNA: TGTGCCAGCAGTGACCAGGACAGGGCTAACTATGGCTACACCTTC